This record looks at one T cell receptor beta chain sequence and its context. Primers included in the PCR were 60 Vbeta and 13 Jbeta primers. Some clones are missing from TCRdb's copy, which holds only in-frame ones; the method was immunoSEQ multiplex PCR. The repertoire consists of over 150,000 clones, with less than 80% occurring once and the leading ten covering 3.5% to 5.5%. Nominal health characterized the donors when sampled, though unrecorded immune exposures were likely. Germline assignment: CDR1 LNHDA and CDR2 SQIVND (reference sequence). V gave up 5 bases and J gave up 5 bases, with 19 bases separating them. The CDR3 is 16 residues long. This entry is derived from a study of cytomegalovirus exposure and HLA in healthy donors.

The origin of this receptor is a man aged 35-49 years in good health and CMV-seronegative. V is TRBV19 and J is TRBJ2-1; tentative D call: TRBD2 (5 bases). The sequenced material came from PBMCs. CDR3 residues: CASSPRGKQADNEQFF. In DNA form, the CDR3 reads TGTGCCAGTAGTCCCCGGGGAAAACAAGCTGACAATGAGCAGTTCTTC.